This entry concerns a single T cell receptor beta chain. What it recognizes is unknown. PCR involved 60 Vbeta and 13 Jbeta primers. Data came from immunoSEQ multiplex PCR; TCRdb stores just in-frame clones and leaves some out. The table lists tens of thousands of clones. The CDR3 is 14 residues long. Trimming left V 1 base short and J 5 bases short, with 11 bases between. Germline V gene lookup returns CDR1 SGHTA and CDR2 FQGNSA. This sample stems from a study of cytomegalovirus exposure and HLA in healthy donors. Study details: Among roughly 190 million T cells, an earlier analysis found 117 million unique TCR beta sequences. The study, taken as a whole, reports: A later examination showed that TCR association rates differed by HLA locus, with DRB1 most and HLA-C fewest. Prior analysis indicated that the majority of TCR beta V segments exhibited productivity approximately 90% or approximately 30% of the time.

This rearrangement joins TRBV7-2 to TRBJ1-1, with D unresolved. The sample taken for sequencing was PBMCs. The origin of this receptor is a boy aged 5 to 17 in good health and CMV-seronegative. CDR3: CASSLGSAGTEAFF. The CDR3 DNA reads TGTGCCAGCAGCTTAGGCTCGGCCGGGACTGAAGCTTTCTTT.